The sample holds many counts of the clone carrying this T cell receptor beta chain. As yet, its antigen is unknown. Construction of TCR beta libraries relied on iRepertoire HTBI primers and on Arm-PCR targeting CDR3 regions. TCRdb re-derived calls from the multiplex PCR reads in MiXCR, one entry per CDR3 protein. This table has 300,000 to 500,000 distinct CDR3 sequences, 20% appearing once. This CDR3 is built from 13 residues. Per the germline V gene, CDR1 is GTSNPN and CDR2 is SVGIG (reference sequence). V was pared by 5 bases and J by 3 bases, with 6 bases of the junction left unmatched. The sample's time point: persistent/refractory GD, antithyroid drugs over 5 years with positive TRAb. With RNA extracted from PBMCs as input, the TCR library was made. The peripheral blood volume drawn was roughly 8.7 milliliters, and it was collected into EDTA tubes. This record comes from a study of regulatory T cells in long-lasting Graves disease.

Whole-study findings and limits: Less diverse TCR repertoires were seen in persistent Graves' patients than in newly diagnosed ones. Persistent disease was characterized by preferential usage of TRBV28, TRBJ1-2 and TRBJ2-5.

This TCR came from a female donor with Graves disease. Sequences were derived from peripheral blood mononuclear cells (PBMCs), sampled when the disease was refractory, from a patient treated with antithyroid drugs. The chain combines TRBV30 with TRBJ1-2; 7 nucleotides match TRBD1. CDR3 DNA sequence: TGTGCCTGGCAAAGGGGGCGCGACTATGGCTACACCTTC. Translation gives CAWQRGRDYGYTF.